Shown below are 10 T cell receptor beta chains from a single sample sequenced in a study of shared clonotypes between healthy human individuals. Here immunoSEQ multiplex PCR was the method, and the copy in TCRdb shows in-frame clones only, minus some. Of about 1.5 million clones listed, 95% to 99% are singletons. The source material was naive CD4+ T cells sorted from blood. Regarding subset: CD45RA+ positively selected. These receptors all stem from a man aged 30 to 45 in good health.

The chain recombines TRBV5-1 with TRBJ2-2, with 10 bases that match TRBD2. Germline values: CDR1 SGHRS, CDR2 YFSETQ. This CDR3 is built from 15 residues. V lost 5 bases to trimming and J lost 4 bases; unmatched junction nucleotides: 5. CDR3 sequence reads: CASRPTSGVTGELFF. CDR3 DNA sequence: TGCGCCAGCAGGCCCACTAGCGGGGTCACCGGGGAGCTGTTTTTT.

The rearrangement joins TRBV5-1 to TRBJ2-6, with TRBD1 as a possible D gene (5 bases). V lost 0 bases and J lost 0, with 10 bases in between. The CDR3 has 17 residues. Per the germline V gene, CDR1 is SGHRS and CDR2 is YFSETQ. The CDR3 spells CASSLVAGPSGANVLTF. The CDR3 DNA reads TGCGCCAGCAGCTTGGTGGCAGGGCCCTCTGGGGCCAACGTCCTGACTTTC.

The chain is built from TRBV29-1 and TRBJ2-3, with D tentatively TRBD1 or TRBD2 (6 bases each). This CDR3 is 17 amino acids long. V lost 0 bases to trimming and J lost 6 bases, with 22 bases between them. Per germline, CDR1 SQVTM and CDR2 ANQGSEA. The CDR3 nucleotides are TGCAGCGTTGAAGATCGCGGAGGGGACACGCTTTGGGATACGCAGTATTTT. It yields the protein CSVEDRGGDTLWDTQYF.

V usage is TRBV10-1 and J usage is TRBJ2-3; perhaps TRBD1 as D (6 bases). The CDR3 has 15 amino acids. The V gene lost 0 bases and the J gene lost 8 bases, with 15 bases spanning the gap. From germline, CDR1 is WNHNN and CDR2 SYGVQD (reference sequence). The CDR3 nucleotides read TGCGCCAGCAGTGAGTCTGGAGTGGGGGCTGGTACGCAGTATTTT. Translation gives CASSESGVGAGTQYF.

The genes are TRBV5-1 and TRBJ1-4, with D unresolved. Germline CDR1 is SGHRS and CDR2 is YFSETQ. The V gene lost 2 bases and the J gene lost 12 bases, with 14 bases spanning the gap. This CDR3 has 13 amino acids. Here the CDR3 reads CASSLQNGIELFF. DNA of the CDR3: TGCGCCAGCAGCTTACAAAACGGGATTGAACTGTTTTTT.

The chain joins TRBV11-3 to TRBJ2-3, with D hard to call. Deletions cut 3 bases from V and 4 bases from J, with 8 bases between. Germline CDR1 and CDR2: SGHNT and YENEEA. This CDR3 spans 13 amino acids. In DNA form, the CDR3 reads TGTGCCAGCAGCTTTTTGGTCTCAGATACGCAGTATTTT. The encoded protein is CASSFLVSDTQYF.

V is TRBV6-5 and J is TRBJ1-1; D unclear. The V end lost 2 bases, the J end lost 5 bases, and 12 bases lay between the germline ends. The CDR3 is 14 amino acids. From germline, CDR1 is MNHEY and CDR2 SVGAGI. The CDR3 bases are TGTGCCAGCAGTTACCCCGGACCGGGAACTGAAGCTTTCTTT. Translated, it gives CASSYPGPGTEAFF.

The chain employs TRBV5-4 and TRBJ2-3, with D maybe TRBD2 (6 bases). Germline CDR1 is SGHNT and CDR2 is YYREEE (reference sequence). Trimming removed 4 bases from V and 4 bases from J, with 19 bases in between. The CDR3 length is 16 residues. This chain's CDR3 is CASSPPGGNLADTQYF. In DNA, the CDR3 is TGTGCCAGCAGCCCCCCAGGCGGGAACCTTGCAGATACGCAGTATTTT.

CDR3 nucleotide sequence: TGCGCCAGCAGCCTGACAGGGGGCATGAACACTGAAGCTTTCTTT. Protein product: CASSLTGGMNTEAFF. J is TRBJ1-1 and V is TRBV5-1; 10 bases agree with TRBD1. CDR1 is SGHRS, CDR2 YFSETQ, per germline. V gave up 4 bases and J gave up 0 bases; unmatched junction bases: 3. The CDR3 is made up of 15 amino acids.

The gene calls are TRBV2 and TRBJ2-7, with 8 bases fitting TRBD1. Germline V gene data show CDR1 as SNHLY and CDR2 as FYNNEI. The CDR3 length is 14 residues. V was clipped by 3 bases and J by 2 bases; unmatched bases: 3. The CDR3 DNA follows: TGTGCCAGCAGTGACGACAGGGGAGCCTACGAGCAGTACTTC. Its translation is CASSDDRGAYEQYF.